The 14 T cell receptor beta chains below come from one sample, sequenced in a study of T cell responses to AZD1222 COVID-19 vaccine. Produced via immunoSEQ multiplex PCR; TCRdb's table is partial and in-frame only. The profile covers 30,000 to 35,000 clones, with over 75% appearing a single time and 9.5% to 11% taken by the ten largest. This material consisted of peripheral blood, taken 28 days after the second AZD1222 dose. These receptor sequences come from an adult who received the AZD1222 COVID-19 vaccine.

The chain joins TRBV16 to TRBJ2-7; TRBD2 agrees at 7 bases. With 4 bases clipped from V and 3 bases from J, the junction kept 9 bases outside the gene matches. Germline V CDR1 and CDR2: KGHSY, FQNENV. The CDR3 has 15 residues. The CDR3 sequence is CASSRGAAGSYEQYF. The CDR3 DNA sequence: TGTGCCAGCAGCCGCGGCGCAGCGGGAAGCTACGAGCAGTACTTC.

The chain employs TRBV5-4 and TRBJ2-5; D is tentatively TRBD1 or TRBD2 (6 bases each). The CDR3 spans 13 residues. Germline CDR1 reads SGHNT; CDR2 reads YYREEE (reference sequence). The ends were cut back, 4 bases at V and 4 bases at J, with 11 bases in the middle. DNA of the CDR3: TGTGCCAGCAGCGGGGGGCTAGGAGAGACCCAGTACTTC. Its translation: CASSGGLGETQYF.

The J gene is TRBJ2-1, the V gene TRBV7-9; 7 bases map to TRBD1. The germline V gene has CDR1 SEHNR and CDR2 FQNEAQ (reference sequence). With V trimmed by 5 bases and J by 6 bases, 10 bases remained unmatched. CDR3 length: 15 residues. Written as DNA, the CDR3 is TGTGCCAGCAGCCGTCTGGGACAGTTTTTCAATGAGCAGTTCTTC. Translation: CASSRLGQFFNEQFF.

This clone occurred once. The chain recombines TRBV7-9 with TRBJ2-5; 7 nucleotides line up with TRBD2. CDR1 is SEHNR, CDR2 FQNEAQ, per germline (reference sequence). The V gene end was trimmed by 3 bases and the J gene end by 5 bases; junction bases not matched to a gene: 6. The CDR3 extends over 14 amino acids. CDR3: CASSFSTSLETQYF. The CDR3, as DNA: TGTGCCAGCAGCTTTTCGACTAGCCTTGAGACCCAGTACTTC.

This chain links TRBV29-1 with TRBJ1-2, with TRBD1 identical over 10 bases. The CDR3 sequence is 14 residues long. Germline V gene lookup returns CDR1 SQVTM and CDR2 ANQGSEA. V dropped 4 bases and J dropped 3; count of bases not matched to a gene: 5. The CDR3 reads CSVADRGQYYGYTF. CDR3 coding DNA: TGCAGCGTTGCCGACAGGGGGCAGTACTATGGCTACACCTTC.

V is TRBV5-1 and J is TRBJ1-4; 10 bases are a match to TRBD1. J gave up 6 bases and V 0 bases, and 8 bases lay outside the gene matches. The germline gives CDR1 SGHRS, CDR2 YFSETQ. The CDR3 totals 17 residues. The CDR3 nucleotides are TGCGCCAGCAGCTTGGGCCCTGGACAGGGGGGCGATGAAAAACTGTTTTTT. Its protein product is CASSLGPGQGGDEKLFF. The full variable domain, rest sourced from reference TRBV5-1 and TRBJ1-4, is KAGVTQTPRYLIKTRGQQVTLSCSPISGHRSVSWYQQTPGQGLQFLFEYFSETQRNKGNFPGRFSGRQFSNSRSEMNVSTLELGDSALYLCASSLGPGQGGDEKLFFGSGTQLSVL.

CDR3 DNA sequence: TGTGCCAGCAGCCAAGAGATCCAGGGGACTGAAGCTTTCTTT. Translating gives CASSQEIQGTEAFF. The chain uses TRBV4-2 and TRBJ1-1; D might be TRBD1 (6 bases). CDR1 LGHNA and CDR2 YNFKEQ come from the germline V gene. Deletions cut 0 bases from V and 5 bases from J, with 10 bases between. This CDR3 contains 14 residues.

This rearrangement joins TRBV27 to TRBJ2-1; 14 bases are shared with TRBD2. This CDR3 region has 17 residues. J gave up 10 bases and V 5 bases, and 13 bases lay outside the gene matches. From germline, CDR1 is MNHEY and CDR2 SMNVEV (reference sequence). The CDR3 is CASSPLTGTSGRAEQFF. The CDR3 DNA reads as TGTGCCAGCAGTCCCTTGACCGGGACTAGCGGGAGAGCAGAGCAGTTCTTC.

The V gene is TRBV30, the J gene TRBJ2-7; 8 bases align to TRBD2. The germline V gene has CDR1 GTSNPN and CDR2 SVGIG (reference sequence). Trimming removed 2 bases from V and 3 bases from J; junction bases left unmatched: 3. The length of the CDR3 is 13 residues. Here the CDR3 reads CAWSSGGFYEQYF. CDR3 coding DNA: TGTGCCTGGAGTAGCGGGGGATTCTACGAGCAGTACTTC.

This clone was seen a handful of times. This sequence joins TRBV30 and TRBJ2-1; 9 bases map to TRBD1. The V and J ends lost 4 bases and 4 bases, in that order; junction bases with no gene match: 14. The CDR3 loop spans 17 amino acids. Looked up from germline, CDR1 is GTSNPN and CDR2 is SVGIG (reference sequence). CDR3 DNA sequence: TGTGCCTGGACTATCAGAGGCCGGACAGGGGAATACAATGAGCAGTTCTTC. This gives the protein CAWTIRGRTGEYNEQFF.

The CDR3 DNA reads TGTGCCAGCAGCTTAGGCCAGACAGATACGCAGTATTTT. Its protein product is CASSLGQTDTQYF. The chain has TRBV7-6 and TRBJ2-3; D is unresolved. This CDR3 is 13 amino acids long. CDR1 and CDR2 from the germline V gene are SGHVS and FNYEAQ. Deletions cut 1 base from V and 3 bases from J, with 5 bases between.

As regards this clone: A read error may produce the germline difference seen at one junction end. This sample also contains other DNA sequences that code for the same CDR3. CDR3 loop: CASSLANEGRGGYTF. CDR3 coding DNA: TGTGCCAGCAGTTTGGCGAATGAGGGCCGTGGGGGCTACACCTTC. The rearrangement uses TRBV5-5 and TRBJ1-2, with D uncertain. This CDR3 comprises 15 residues. Germline values: CDR1 SGHKS, CDR2 YYEKEE (reference sequence).

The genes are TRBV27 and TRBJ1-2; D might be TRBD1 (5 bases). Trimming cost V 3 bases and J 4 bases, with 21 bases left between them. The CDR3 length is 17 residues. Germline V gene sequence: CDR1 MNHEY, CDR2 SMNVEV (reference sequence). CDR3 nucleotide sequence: TGTGCCAGCAGTTTCACCGGGACCCGTAATGCCCTCTATGGCTACACCTTC. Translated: CASSFTGTRNALYGYTF.

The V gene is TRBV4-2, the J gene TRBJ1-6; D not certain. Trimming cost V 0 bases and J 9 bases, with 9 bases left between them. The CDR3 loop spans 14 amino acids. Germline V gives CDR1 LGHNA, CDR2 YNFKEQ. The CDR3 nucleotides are TGTGCCAGCAGCCAAGATCTAATTGGTTCACCCCTCCACTTT. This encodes CASSQDLIGSPLHF.